Shown below are 27 T cell receptor beta chains from a single sample sequenced in a study of siplizumab effects on memory and regulatory T cells (dated by TCRdb to 2018 to 2020). To prepare the library, the immunoSEQ multiplex PCR assay was applied. The source is immuneACCESS, and TCRdb retained only in-frame sequences with V and J called. Part of the clones is not carried over; for the studies checked, unresolved V genes explain less than half of this, and the remainder is unexplained. The sample table contains under 70,000 clones; only one count was recorded for around 80% of them. About 0.41% of the sample belongs to the ten largest clones. The sequenced sample consisted of memory CD4+ T cells sorted from blood. The meaning of the sample's cell subset or site label: unstimulated CD4+ memory T cells. These receptors were obtained from a human donor in good health.

V is TRBV10-1 and J is TRBJ2-1; D is perhaps TRBD1 (7 bases). Trimming took off 3 bases at V and 0 bases at J, with 15 bases between the two ends. The CDR3 is 17 amino acids. Germline V CDR1 and CDR2: WNHNN, SYGVQD (reference sequence). The chain's CDR3 is CASSDAGQKSSYNEQFF. The CDR3 DNA follows: TGCGCCAGCAGTGATGCGGGACAGAAGAGCTCCTACAATGAGCAGTTCTTC.

The chain is built from TRBV6-4 and TRBJ2-3; the match to TRBD2 covers 11 bases. V was clipped by 0 bases and J by 4 bases; unmatched bases: 0. The CDR3 totals 15 residues. Germline CDR1 MRHNA, CDR2 SNTAGT. The CDR3 DNA reads TGTGCCAGCAGTGACTCTAGCGGGGGGGCAGATACGCAGTATTTT. It translates to CASSDSSGGADTQYF.

The gene calls are TRBV5-6 and TRBJ1-4, with D hard to call. The V and J ends lost 0 bases and 7 bases respectively, with 7 bases between them. The CDR3 contains 13 residues. In germline, CDR1 is SGHDT, CDR2 YYEEEE. The CDR3 spells CASSLVVAEKLFF. CDR3 coding DNA: TGTGCCAGCAGCTTGGTGGTTGCTGAAAAACTGTTTTTT.

This clone has only a few counts. The gene calls are TRBV7-9 and TRBJ1-1; 10 bases are a match to TRBD1. The V and J ends lost 5 bases and 3 bases, in that order; junction bases with no gene match: 3. In germline, CDR1 is SEHNR, CDR2 FQNEAQ (reference sequence). The CDR3 is made up of 14 amino acids. CDR3 DNA sequence: TGTGCCAGCAGCAAAGGACAGGGGGACACTGAAGCTTTCTTT. It specifies CASSKGQGDTEAFF.

The chain recombines TRBV5-1 with TRBJ1-3; tentatively, D is TRBD1 (5 bases). Trimming cost V 3 bases and J 6 bases, with 16 bases left between them. Germline V CDR1 and CDR2: SGHRS, YFSETQ. The CDR3 totals 15 residues. The CDR3 DNA reads as TGCGCCAGCAGCTCCACCGGGGACGGTCAAAACACCATATATTTT. This encodes CASSSTGDGQNTIYF.

A few counts support this clone. The V call is TRBV28, the J call TRBJ1-5, with D maybe TRBD1 (5 bases). The CDR3 is made up of 15 amino acids. Germline CDR1 is MDHEN and CDR2 is SYDVKM. V was clipped by 6 bases and J by 0 bases, with 12 bases between them. CDR3 nucleotides: TGTGCCAGCAGACAACCGACAGTTAGCAATCAGCCCCAGCATTTT. Its protein product is CASRQPTVSNQPQHF.

The count of this clone is one. V is TRBV4-3 and J is TRBJ2-7; no firm D call. CDR3 length: 13 residues. Germline V gives CDR1 LGHNA, CDR2 YSLEER. Trimming shortened V by 1 base and J by 9 bases, and 13 bases separated the two germline ends. The CDR3 spells CASSQVSGQGQYF. As DNA, the CDR3 is TGCGCCAGCAGCCAAGTGTCAGGTCAAGGGCAGTACTTC.

V and J are TRBV7-2 and TRBJ1-3, with a weak D call TRBD1 (6 bases). Germline V lookup: CDR1 SGHTA, CDR2 FQGNSA. The length of the CDR3 is 16 residues. V lost 5 bases and J 0 bases, leaving 14 bases between the germline ends. The DNA of the CDR3 is TGTGCCAGCAGCGTCGGGGGCGTCGGCTCTGGAAACACCATATATTTT. Its protein product is CASSVGGVGSGNTIYF.

The chain employs TRBV9 and TRBJ2-1; D might be TRBD1 (6 bases). V lost 0 bases and J lost 10, with 11 bases in between. The CDR3 has 13 amino acids. Germline loops: CDR1 SGDLS, CDR2 YYNGEE. CDR3 in amino acids: CASSVVLTGEQFF. CDR3 nucleotides: TGTGCCAGCAGCGTAGTTCTTACAGGGGAGCAGTTCTTC.

The rearrangement links TRBV7-3 to TRBJ2-4; 7 bases align to TRBD1. The germline gives CDR1 SGHTA, CDR2 FQGTGA. The CDR3 is 16 amino acids. Trimming removed 6 bases from V and 3 bases from J; junction bases left unmatched: 11. DNA for the CDR3: TGTGCCAGCAGTCCGGGCAGGGGGAGCGGCAAAAACATTCAGTACTTC. This codes for CASSPGRGSGKNIQYF.

The chain recombines TRBV28 with TRBJ2-3; D gene ambiguous. The V gene's germline CDR1 is MDHEN and CDR2 SYDVKM. The CDR3 sequence is 13 residues long. Deletions cut 5 bases from V and 5 bases from J, with 11 bases between. The CDR3 DNA follows: TGTGCCAGCAGTAGGCCAGCCGAAGATACGCAGTATTTT. This gives the protein CASSRPAEDTQYF.

This chain joins TRBV5-1 and TRBJ1-1, with TRBD1 as a possible D gene (6 bases). The V end lost 4 bases, the J end lost 1 base, and 11 bases lay between the germline ends. This CDR3 is 14 amino acids long. Germline CDR1 and CDR2: SGHRS and YFSETQ. Here the CDR3 DNA reads TGCGCCAGCAGCGCGACGGGACAGAACACTGAAGCTTTCTTT. Encoded protein: CASSATGQNTEAFF.

In the case of this clone: Distinct nucleotide sequences in the sample also encode this CDR3. The chain is built from TRBV14 and TRBJ1-1, with 7 bases fitting TRBD1. Germline loops: CDR1 SGHDN, CDR2 FVKESK. The junction had 5 bases not matched to a gene; V was cut back by 4 bases and J by 0 bases. This CDR3 has 15 amino acids. As DNA, the CDR3 is TGTGCCAGCAGCCCCCGGACAGGATTGAACACTGAAGCTTTCTTT. As protein: CASSPRTGLNTEAFF.

The chain carries TRBV6-1 and TRBJ1-2; a weak D match, TRBD1 (6 bases). The length of the CDR3 is 15 residues. Trimming cost V 3 bases and J 3 bases, with 14 bases left between them. CDR1 and CDR2 (germline): MNHNS, SASEGT. CDR3 DNA sequence: TGTGCCAGCAGTGATGAAACGACAGGCCACTATGGCTACACCTTC. The encoded protein is CASSDETTGHYGYTF.

This chain uses TRBV5-4 with TRBJ2-7; weak D call: TRBD1 (5 bases). Per germline, CDR1 SGHNT and CDR2 YYREEE (reference sequence). The CDR3 has 12 amino acids. Trimming cost V 3 bases and J 6 bases, with 10 bases left between them. The CDR3 loop is CASSSTRAEQYF. CDR3 nucleotides: TGTGCCAGCAGCTCCACCAGGGCCGAGCAGTACTTC.

This rearrangement joins TRBV7-9 to TRBJ2-7; D tentatively fits TRBD1 or TRBD2 (5 bases each). CDR3 length: 14 residues. V dropped 2 bases and J dropped 5 bases, with 13 bases sitting between them. CDR1 and CDR2 from the germline V gene are SEHNR and FQNEAQ (reference sequence). CDR3 protein: CASSLSAGRNEQYF. CDR3 coding DNA: TGTGCCAGCAGCTTATCGGCAGGGAGAAACGAGCAGTACTTC.

CDR3 bases: TGTGCCAGCAGCTTACAGGGAATTTCGGCAGATACGCAGTATTTT. This gives the protein CASSLQGISADTQYF. The chain carries TRBV5-4 and TRBJ2-3, with TRBD1 as a possible D gene (6 bases). This CDR3 spans 15 amino acids. Germline CDR1 SGHNT, CDR2 YYREEE (reference sequence). V was shortened by 2 bases and J by 4 bases, with 14 bases between the two germline ends.

The chain is built from TRBV2 and TRBJ1-1; 8 bases agree with TRBD1. V shed 2 bases and J 3 bases; nucleotides not matched to a gene: 5. The length of the CDR3 is 15 residues. CDR1 SNHLY and CDR2 FYNNEI come from the germline V gene. In nucleotides, the CDR3 is TGTGCCAGCAGTGAACCCACAGGGGGGGACACTGAAGCTTTCTTT. Translated, it gives CASSEPTGGDTEAFF.

The CDR3 bases are TGTGCCTGGAGTACTGGCTACACCTTC. This gives the protein CAWSTGYTF. The chain carries TRBV30 and TRBJ1-2, with D unresolved. The length of the CDR3 is 9 residues. CDR1 is GTSNPN and CDR2 is SVGIG in the germline V gene (reference sequence). V lost 2 bases and J 7 bases, leaving 2 bases between the germline ends. Combining the CDR3 with reference TRBV30 and TRBJ1-2 gives the whole variable domain SQTIHQWPATLVQPVGSPLSLECTVEGTSNPNLYWYRQAAGRGLQLLFYSVGIGQISSEVPQNLSASRPQDRQFILSSKKLLLSDSGFYLCAWSTGYTFGSGTRLTVV.

This clone was counted only a few times. The CDR3 DNA sequence: TGCGCCAGCAGCCCGAAGACAGGGACTAATGAAAAACTGTTTTTT. Its translation: CASSPKTGTNEKLFF. The chain employs TRBV10-1 and TRBJ1-4; 7 bases match TRBD1. The CDR3 is 15 amino acids. The V segment lost 6 bases and the J segment 2 bases; nucleotides outside the gene matches: 6. Germline V lookup: CDR1 WNHNN, CDR2 SYGVQD (reference sequence).

The chain uses TRBV18 and TRBJ1-6; 8 bases map to TRBD1. V dropped 3 bases and J dropped 7; count of bases not matched to a gene: 8. CDR3 length equals 16 residues. The germline CDR1 and CDR2 sequences are KGHSH and LQKENI. The DNA for the CDR3 is TGTGCCAGCTCACCTAACGGACAGGGTAACAATTCACCCCTCCACTTT. Translation: CASSPNGQGNNSPLHF. The entire variable domain, with the rest obtained from reference TRBV18 and TRBJ1-6, is as follows: NAGVMQNPRHLVRRRGQEARLRCSPMKGHSHVYWYRQLPEEGLKFMVYLQKENIIDESGMPKERFSAEFPKEGPSILRIQQVVRGDSAAYFCASSPNGQGNNSPLHFGNGTRLTVT.

This chain joins TRBV7-9 and TRBJ2-5; D call uncertain. Trimming cost V 4 bases and J 4 bases, with 13 bases left between them. In germline, CDR1 is SEHNR, CDR2 FQNEAQ (reference sequence). The CDR3 has 14 amino acids. The CDR3 here is CASSSGIGSETQYF. In DNA, the CDR3 is TGTGCCAGCAGCTCTGGGATTGGATCAGAGACCCAGTACTTC.

The chain has TRBV19 and TRBJ2-1; TRBD2 matches at 9 bases. Germline V gene sequence: CDR1 LNHDA, CDR2 SQIVND (reference sequence). Trimming removed 7 bases from V and 6 bases from J; junction bases left unmatched: 7. The CDR3 runs to 14 residues. The chain's CDR3 is CASNLAGFPNEQFF. For the CDR3, the DNA is TGTGCCAGTAACCTAGCGGGGTTCCCCAATGAGCAGTTCTTC.

The chain has TRBV9 and TRBJ2-1; TRBD1 matches 9 bases. The V segment lost 7 bases and the J segment 9 bases; nucleotides outside the gene matches: 17. The V gene's germline CDR1 is SGDLS and CDR2 YYNGEE. This CDR3 contains 16 residues. The CDR3 coding sequence is TGTGCCAGCCTCAACGGGGGGACAGGGTTAGGAGGTGAGCAGTTCTTC. Translating gives CASLNGGTGLGGEQFF.

V is TRBV15 and J is TRBJ2-7; 8 bases match TRBD1. Unmatched junction bases numbered 5, after V lost 0 bases and J lost 1 base. The CDR3 loop spans 16 amino acids. Germline V CDR1 and CDR2: LNHNV, YYDKDF (reference sequence). The CDR3 sequence is CATSRDRDRSSYEQYF. Here the CDR3 DNA reads TGTGCCACCAGCAGAGATCGGGACAGGAGTTCCTACGAGCAGTACTTC.

This sequence joins TRBV19 and TRBJ1-3; D is unresolved. V dropped 7 bases and J dropped 0 bases, with 7 bases sitting between them. There are 13 residues in the CDR3. Per the germline V gene, CDR1 is LNHDA and CDR2 is SQIVND (reference sequence). The CDR3 sequence: CASTPNSGNTIYF. The CDR3 DNA follows: TGTGCCAGTACGCCCAACTCTGGAAACACCATATATTTT.

This clone has only a few counts. The V call is TRBV19, the J call TRBJ1-2; 7 positions match TRBD1. The trim removed 3 bases at V and 2 bases at J, leaving 0 bases unmatched. The CDR3 runs 13 residues. Germline loops: CDR1 LNHDA, CDR2 SQIVND (reference sequence). CDR3 loop: CASSMDRNYGYTF. The CDR3 DNA follows: TGTGCCAGTAGTATGGACAGGAACTATGGCTACACCTTC.